This is a list of T cell receptor beta chains from one sample in a study of OX40 agonist ivuxolimab in advanced cancers. Method: immunoSEQ multiplex PCR; TCRdb's copy keeps in-frame clones and lacks some. The table has about 81,000 clones, around 84% seen once. This specimen consisted of CD4+ or CD8+ T cells sorted from blood, obtained in a trial of the OX40 agonist ivuxolimab. These TCRs come from an adult with an advanced solid tumor such as melanoma, head and neck, liver or kidney cancer. The CDR3 runs from the conserved cysteine through the conserved F or W. Each record gives: V gene, clone size, J gene, D gene, CDR3 protein, CDR3 DNA. D genes are given only for firm matches. The size field is filled for only some rows; it gives once, few, many or a size class.

v_call: TRBV30
clone_size: NA
j_call: TRBJ1-5
d_call: NA
cdr3_aa: CAWKEGSYSNQPQHF
cdr3_nt: TGTGCCTGGAAGGAGGGCAGTTATAGCAATCAGCCCCAGCATTTT

v_call: TRBV7-2
clone_size: NA
j_call: TRBJ2-7
d_call: TRBD2
cdr3_aa: CASRGGLAAYEQYF
cdr3_nt: TGTGCCAGCAGGGGGGGACTAGCGGCCTACGAGCAGTACTTC

v_call: TRBV30
clone_size: NA
j_call: TRBJ1-3
d_call: NA
cdr3_aa: CAWSVPPRGCSGNTIYF
cdr3_nt: TGTGCCTGGAGTGTCCCCCCCCGGGGATGCTCTGGAAACACCATATATTTT

v_call: TRBV5-1
clone_size: NA
j_call: TRBJ1-5
d_call: TRBD1
cdr3_aa: CASSPTPRTGANQPQHF
cdr3_nt: TGCGCCAGCAGCCCTACCCCAAGGACAGGGGCTAATCAGCCCCAGCATTTT

v_call: TRBV28
clone_size: NA
j_call: TRBJ1-3
d_call: NA
cdr3_aa: CASRAQASSGNTIYF
cdr3_nt: TGTGCCAGCAGAGCACAGGCCTCCTCTGGAAACACCATATATTTT

v_call: TRBV11-2
clone_size: NA
j_call: TRBJ1-5
d_call: NA
cdr3_aa: CASSLGHQASNQPQHF
cdr3_nt: TGTGCCAGCAGCTTAGGCCACCAGGCTAGCAATCAGCCCCAGCATTTT

v_call: TRBV27
clone_size: NA
j_call: TRBJ1-2
d_call: NA
cdr3_aa: CASSLTPEHANRDGYTF
cdr3_nt: TGTGCCAGCAGTTTAACCCCCGAACACGCTAACAGGGATGGCTACACCTTC

v_call: TRBV5-1
clone_size: NA
j_call: TRBJ2-1
d_call: NA
cdr3_aa: CASSSDPDNEQFF
cdr3_nt: TGCGCCAGCAGCTCTGATCCCGACAATGAGCAGTTCTTC

v_call: TRBV9
clone_size: once
j_call: TRBJ1-2
d_call: NA
cdr3_aa: CASSGEGYGYTF
cdr3_nt: TGTGCCAGCAGCGGGGAGGGATATGGCTACACCTTC

v_call: TRBV4-1
clone_size: NA
j_call: TRBJ2-3
d_call: TRBD2
cdr3_aa: CASSQDPSLAGGRGTQYF
cdr3_nt: TGCGCCAGCAGCCAAGATCCGAGTCTAGCGGGGGGAAGGGGTACGCAGTATTTT

v_call: TRBV28
clone_size: NA
j_call: TRBJ1-4
d_call: TRBD1
cdr3_aa: CASSPAGGLEKLFF
cdr3_nt: TGTGCCAGCAGTCCCGCAGGGGGCCTTGAAAAACTGTTTTTT

v_call: TRBV28
clone_size: NA
j_call: TRBJ2-3
d_call: TRBD1
cdr3_aa: CASSYGQGLTDTQYF
cdr3_nt: TGTGCCAGCAGTTACGGACAGGGGTTGACAGATACGCAGTATTTT

v_call: TRBV11-2
clone_size: NA
j_call: TRBJ1-1
d_call: NA
cdr3_aa: CASSRVQDWGTEAFF
cdr3_nt: TGTGCCAGCAGCCGAGTACAGGATTGGGGCACTGAAGCTTTCTTT

v_call: TRBV7-9
clone_size: NA
j_call: TRBJ2-5
d_call: TRBD1
cdr3_aa: CASSFHRGFGETQYF
cdr3_nt: TGTGCCAGCAGCTTCCACAGGGGATTCGGAGAGACCCAGTACTTC

v_call: TRBV30
clone_size: once
j_call: TRBJ2-5
d_call: NA
cdr3_aa: CAWNVARVGETQYF
cdr3_nt: TGTGCCTGGAATGTGGCGCGGGTAGGAGAGACCCAGTACTTC

v_call: TRBV9
clone_size: NA
j_call: TRBJ2-1
d_call: NA
cdr3_aa: CASSVLGGNEQFF
cdr3_nt: TGTGCCAGCAGCGTGTTGGGCGGTAATGAGCAGTTCTTC

v_call: TRBV6-5
clone_size: few
j_call: TRBJ2-1
d_call: TRBD1
cdr3_aa: CASSLGTGYNEQFF
cdr3_nt: TGTGCCAGCAGTTTGGGGACAGGTTACAATGAGCAGTTCTTC

v_call: TRBV4-1
clone_size: few
j_call: TRBJ1-1
d_call: NA
cdr3_aa: CASSRTGLGTEAFF
cdr3_nt: TGCGCCAGCAGCCGTACAGGGTTGGGGACTGAAGCTTTCTTT

v_call: TRBV18
clone_size: NA
j_call: TRBJ2-1
d_call: NA
cdr3_aa: CASSPRLPEGNEQFF
cdr3_nt: TGTGCCAGCTCACCTCGACTCCCCGAGGGCAATGAGCAGTTCTTC

v_call: TRBV28
clone_size: NA
j_call: TRBJ1-6
d_call: TRBD1
cdr3_aa: CASSTWTGVGSPLHF
cdr3_nt: TGTGCCAGCAGTACTTGGACAGGGGTAGGTTCACCCCTCCACTTT

v_call: TRBV6-5
clone_size: few
j_call: TRBJ1-2
d_call: TRBD1
cdr3_aa: CASSYGRQGAFYGYTF
cdr3_nt: TGTGCCAGCAGTTACGGCCGACAGGGGGCCTTCTATGGCTACACCTTC

v_call: TRBV7-2
clone_size: NA
j_call: TRBJ2-1
d_call: NA
cdr3_aa: CASSVRTGNEQFF
cdr3_nt: TGTGCCAGCAGCGTAAGGACTGGGAATGAGCAGTTCTTC

v_call: TRBV18
clone_size: NA
j_call: TRBJ2-5
d_call: TRBD1
cdr3_aa: CASSPTTGERETQYF
cdr3_nt: TGTGCCAGCTCACCGACGACAGGGGAAAGAGAGACCCAGTACTTC

v_call: TRBV7-2
clone_size: once
j_call: TRBJ1-2
d_call: NA
cdr3_aa: CASSQLTYGYTF
cdr3_nt: TGTGCCAGCAGCCAACTCACCTATGGCTACACCTTC

v_call: TRBV9
clone_size: NA
j_call: TRBJ2-2
d_call: NA
cdr3_aa: CASSAFFGGQTNTGELFF
cdr3_nt: TGTGCCAGCAGCGCTTTCTTCGGGGGACAGACGAACACCGGGGAGCTGTTTTTT

v_call: TRBV13
clone_size: NA
j_call: TRBJ2-1
d_call: NA
cdr3_aa: CASSLELGQINEQFF
cdr3_nt: TGTGCCAGCAGCTTAGAGCTCGGACAGATCAATGAGCAGTTCTTC

v_call: TRBV4-3
clone_size: NA
j_call: TRBJ2-2
d_call: TRBD2
cdr3_aa: CASSQDLAGALGHSNTGELFF
cdr3_nt: TGCGCCAGCAGCCAAGACCTGGCGGGAGCGCTAGGCCACTCGAACACCGGGGAGCTGTTTTTT

v_call: TRBV10-3
clone_size: once
j_call: TRBJ1-4
d_call: TRBD1
cdr3_aa: CAISDPGQGGEKLFF
cdr3_nt: TGTGCCATCAGTGACCCCGGACAGGGCGGTGAAAAACTGTTTTTT

v_call: TRBV6-5
clone_size: NA
j_call: TRBJ2-7
d_call: NA
cdr3_aa: CASSYSTAGSAYEQYF
cdr3_nt: TGTGCCAGCAGTTACTCGACGGCGGGTTCGGCCTACGAGCAGTACTTC

v_call: TRBV29-1
clone_size: NA
j_call: TRBJ2-2
d_call: NA
cdr3_aa: CSVSETGTTGELFF
cdr3_nt: TGCAGCGTTTCGGAGACAGGCACCACCGGGGAGCTGTTTTTT

v_call: TRBV4-1
clone_size: NA
j_call: TRBJ1-2
d_call: NA
cdr3_aa: CASSQTVANYGYTF
cdr3_nt: TGCGCCAGCAGCCAAACAGTGGCGAACTATGGCTACACCTTC

v_call: TRBV5-5
clone_size: NA
j_call: TRBJ2-7
d_call: NA
cdr3_aa: CASSFSQVYEQYF
cdr3_nt: TGTGCCAGCAGCTTTTCCCAAGTCTACGAGCAGTACTTC

v_call: TRBV14
clone_size: NA
j_call: TRBJ1-3
d_call: TRBD1
cdr3_aa: CASSRDRGNTIYF
cdr3_nt: TGTGCCAGCAGCCGGGACAGGGGAAACACCATATATTTT

v_call: TRBV6-4
clone_size: NA
j_call: TRBJ2-5
d_call: NA
cdr3_aa: CASSDGGQQETQYF
cdr3_nt: TGTGCCAGCAGTGACGGAGGGCAGCAAGAGACCCAGTACTTC

v_call: TRBV6-5
clone_size: NA
j_call: TRBJ1-2
d_call: NA
cdr3_aa: CASSSSNNYGYTF
cdr3_nt: TGTGCCAGCAGTTCTTCTAATAACTATGGCTACACCTTC

v_call: TRBV7-2
clone_size: NA
j_call: TRBJ1-3
d_call: NA
cdr3_aa: CASSSAFGNTIYF
cdr3_nt: TGTGCCAGCAGCTCAGCGTTTGGGAACACCATATATTTT

v_call: TRBV7-3
clone_size: once
j_call: TRBJ2-3
d_call: TRBD1
cdr3_aa: CASSPDRGRDTQYF
cdr3_nt: TGTGCCAGCAGTCCCGACAGGGGGCGAGATACGCAGTATTTT

v_call: TRBV2
clone_size: NA
j_call: TRBJ1-6
d_call: NA
cdr3_aa: CASGTASPLHF
cdr3_nt: TGTGCCAGCGGAACCGCATCACCCCTCCACTTT

v_call: TRBV4-2
clone_size: NA
j_call: TRBJ2-2
d_call: TRBD2
cdr3_aa: CASSRSGLAGSGELFF
cdr3_nt: TGTGCCAGCAGCCGAAGCGGACTAGCCGGGTCCGGGGAGCTGTTTTTT

v_call: TRBV27
clone_size: NA
j_call: TRBJ1-6
d_call: TRBD1
cdr3_aa: CASSYSQGRNSPLHF
cdr3_nt: TGTGCCAGCAGTTACTCACAGGGGAGAAATTCACCCCTCCACTTT

v_call: TRBV2
clone_size: NA
j_call: TRBJ1-5
d_call: NA
cdr3_aa: CASSRTGTVTTGPQHF
cdr3_nt: TGTGCCAGCAGTCGAACCGGGACCGTGACCACCGGGCCCCAGCATTTT

v_call: TRBV9
clone_size: NA
j_call: TRBJ2-1
d_call: NA
cdr3_aa: CASSSSSYNEQFF
cdr3_nt: TGTGCCAGCAGCTCCAGCTCCTACAATGAGCAGTTCTTC

v_call: TRBV18
clone_size: NA
j_call: TRBJ2-7
d_call: NA
cdr3_aa: CASSPLGEEQYF
cdr3_nt: TGTGCCAGCTCACCACTCGGGGAGGAGCAGTACTTC

v_call: TRBV6-4
clone_size: NA
j_call: TRBJ1-5
d_call: NA
cdr3_aa: CASNPGPPNQPQHF
cdr3_nt: TGTGCCAGCAACCCGGGACCGCCAAATCAGCCCCAGCATTTT

v_call: TRBV7-9
clone_size: NA
j_call: TRBJ1-1
d_call: NA
cdr3_aa: CASSLVTGRMNTEAFF
cdr3_nt: TGTGCCAGCAGCTTAGTCACAGGGAGGATGAACACTGAAGCTTTCTTT

v_call: TRBV28
clone_size: NA
j_call: TRBJ2-7
d_call: NA
cdr3_aa: CASSFRDQGWYF
cdr3_nt: TGTGCCAGCAGTTTCAGGGACCAGGGGTGGTACTTC

v_call: TRBV7-9
clone_size: NA
j_call: TRBJ2-2
d_call: TRBD1
cdr3_aa: CASSLGQGGFTGELFF
cdr3_nt: TGTGCCAGCAGCTTGGGACAGGGAGGTTTTACCGGGGAGCTGTTTTTT